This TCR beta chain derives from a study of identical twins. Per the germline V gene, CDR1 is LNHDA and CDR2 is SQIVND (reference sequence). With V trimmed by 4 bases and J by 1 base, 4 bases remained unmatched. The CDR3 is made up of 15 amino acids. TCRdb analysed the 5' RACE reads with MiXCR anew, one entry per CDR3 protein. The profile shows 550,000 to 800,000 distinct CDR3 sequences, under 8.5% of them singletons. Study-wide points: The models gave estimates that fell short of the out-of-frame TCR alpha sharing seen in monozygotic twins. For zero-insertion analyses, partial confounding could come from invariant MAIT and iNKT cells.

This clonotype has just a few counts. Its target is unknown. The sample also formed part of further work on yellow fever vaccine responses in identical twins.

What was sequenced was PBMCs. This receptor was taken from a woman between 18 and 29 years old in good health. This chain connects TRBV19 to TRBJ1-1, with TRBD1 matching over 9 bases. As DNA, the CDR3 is TGTGCCAGTAGTAGACAGGGGGGTTCGAACACTGAAGCTTTCTTT. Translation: CASSRQGGSNTEAFF.